This paragraph covers one T cell receptor (beta chain) sequence. The data stem from a study of cytomegalovirus exposure and HLA in healthy donors. Study context: In terms of ancestry, the Caucasian-associated cluster contained roughly 80% of the roughly 400 genotyped donors.

The CDR3 has 14 amino acids. The germline V gene has CDR1 MGHRA and CDR2 YSYEKL. Trimming pared 6 bases from V and 1 base from J, leaving 12 bases between. The PCR employed 60 Vbeta primers together with 13 Jbeta primers. Sequencing used immunoSEQ multiplex PCR; TCRdb keeps in-frame clones, though not all of them. The sample shows 150,000 to 200,000 clones, roughly 80% of them seen only once. The sequenced material came from PBMCs. This TCR derives from a man younger than 30 in good health and CMV-seropositive. The chain joins TRBV4-1 to TRBJ1-1, with D maybe TRBD1 (5 bases). This CDR3 is CASRGVLKNTEAFF. DNA of the CDR3: TGCGCCAGCAGAGGGGTCTTGAAGAACACTGAAGCTTTCTTT.